This T cell receptor (beta chain) stems from a study of sequential checkpoint blockade in melanoma. About the study: First-line arms were nivolumab then ipilimumab, or the reverse, randomized 1:1. About two dozen patients had matched tumor biopsies before treatment and at week 13 after nivolumab or ipilimumab alone.

V was clipped by 5 bases and J by 0 bases, with 11 bases between them. There are 14 residues in the CDR3. Germline V gene lookup returns CDR1 MNHGY and CDR2 SAAAGT. Study results and limitations: Pretreatment TIL clonality tracked with response in the nivolumab-first arm. T-cell fraction and clonality followed PD-L1 and CD8+ counts, not mutational load.

Treatment given: randomized to nivolumab then ipilimumab (arm A) or the reverse (arm B). Assay used: immunoSEQ multiplex PCR; TCRdb lists only in-frame clones, some missing. This table holds 5,000 to 7,000 clones, roughly 21% found once. With regard to this clone: The antigen remains unidentified.

The sequence was collected from a human donor with melanoma. The sample here was tumor tissue (inferred from file names), taken from a patient given nivolumab and ipilimumab in sequence. The rearrangement joins TRBV6-8 to TRBJ2-7, with D perhaps matching TRBD1 (5 bases). The CDR3 here is CASSRGLHSYEQYF. CDR3 DNA sequence: TGTGCCAGCAGTAGGGGTCTCCACTCCTACGAGCAGTACTTC.